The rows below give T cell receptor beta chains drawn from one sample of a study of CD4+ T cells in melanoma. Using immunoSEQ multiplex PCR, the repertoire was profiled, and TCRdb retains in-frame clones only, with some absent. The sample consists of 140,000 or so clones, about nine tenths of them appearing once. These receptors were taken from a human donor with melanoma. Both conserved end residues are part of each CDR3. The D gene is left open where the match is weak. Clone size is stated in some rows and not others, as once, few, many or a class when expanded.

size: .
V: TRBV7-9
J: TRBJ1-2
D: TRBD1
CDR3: CASSQRQGSGSYGYTF
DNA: TGTGCCAGCAGCCAGAGACAGGGCTCGGGATCCTATGGCTACACCTTC

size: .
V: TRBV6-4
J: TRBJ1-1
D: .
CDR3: CASSGRGFWDTEAFF
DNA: TGTGCCAGCAGTGGCAGGGGCTTCTGGGACACTGAAGCTTTCTTT

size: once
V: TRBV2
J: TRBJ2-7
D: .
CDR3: CASSGFRDYEQYF
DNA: TGTGCCAGCAGTGGTTTTCGGGACTACGAGCAGTACTTC

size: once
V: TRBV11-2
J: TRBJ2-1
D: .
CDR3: CASSLSPGNEQFF
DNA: TGTGCCAGCAGCTTAAGTCCGGGGAATGAGCAGTTCTTC

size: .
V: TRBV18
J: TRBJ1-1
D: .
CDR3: CASSGSGRPNTEAFF
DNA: TGTGCCAGCTCTGGATCGGGACGGCCGAACACTGAAGCTTTCTTT

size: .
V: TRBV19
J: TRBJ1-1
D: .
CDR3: CASSMTGDTEAFF
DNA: TGTGCCAGTAGTATGACAGGAGACACTGAAGCTTTCTTT

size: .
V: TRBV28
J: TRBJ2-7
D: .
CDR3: CASSLIGPGDTYEQYF
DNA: TGTGCCAGCAGTTTAATCGGGCCAGGGGATACCTACGAGCAGTACTTC

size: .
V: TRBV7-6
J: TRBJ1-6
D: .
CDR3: CASSPQRGDNSPLHF
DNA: TGTGCCAGCAGCCCCCAGCGGGGCGATAATTCACCCCTCCACTTT

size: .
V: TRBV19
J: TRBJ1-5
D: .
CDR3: CASSIGGNLNQPQHF
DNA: TGTGCCAGTAGTATCGGAGGGAATCTCAATCAGCCCCAGCATTTT

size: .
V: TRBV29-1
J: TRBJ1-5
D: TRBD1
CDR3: CSVGDSDQPQHF
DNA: TGCAGCGTTGGGGACAGCGATCAGCCCCAGCATTTT

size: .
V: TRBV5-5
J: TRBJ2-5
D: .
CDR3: CASSSQETQYF
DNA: TGTGCCAGCAGCTCTCAAGAGACCCAGTACTTC

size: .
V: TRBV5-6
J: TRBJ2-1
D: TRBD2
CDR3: CASSGRGTSGYNEQFF
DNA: TGTGCCAGCAGCGGGCGAGGGACTAGCGGATACAATGAGCAGTTCTTC

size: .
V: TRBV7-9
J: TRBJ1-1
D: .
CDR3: CASSLVPGLHTEAFF
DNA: TGTGCCAGCAGCTTAGTACCCGGGTTACACACTGAAGCTTTCTTT

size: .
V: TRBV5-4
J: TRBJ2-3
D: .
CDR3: CASSLGRVKDTQYF
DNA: TGTGCCAGCAGCTTGGGTAGGGTTAAAGATACGCAGTATTTT

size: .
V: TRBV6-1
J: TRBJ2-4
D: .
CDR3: CASSESQSGTDF
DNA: TGTGCCAGCAGTGAATCCCAATCCGGGACGGACTTC

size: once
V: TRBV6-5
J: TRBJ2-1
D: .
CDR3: CASIDFYNEQFF
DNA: TGTGCCAGCATCGACTTTTACAATGAGCAGTTCTTC

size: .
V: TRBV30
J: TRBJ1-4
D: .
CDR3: CAWSVPLREKLFF
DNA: TGTGCCTGGAGTGTCCCCTTACGGGAAAAACTGTTTTTT

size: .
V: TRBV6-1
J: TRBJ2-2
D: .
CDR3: CASSEAGGGNTGELFF
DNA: TGTGCCAGCAGTGAAGCTGGGGGAGGGAACACCGGGGAGCTGTTTTTT

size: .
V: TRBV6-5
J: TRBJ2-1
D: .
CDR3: CASSYFRGQPGWEQFF
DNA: TGTGCCAGCAGTTACTTCCGCGGACAGCCAGGTTGGGAGCAGTTCTTC

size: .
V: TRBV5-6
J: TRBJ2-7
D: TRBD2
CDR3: CASSLRSSGGSYEQYF
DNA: TGTGCCAGCAGCTTGAGGAGCAGCGGGGGGTCTTACGAGCAGTACTTC

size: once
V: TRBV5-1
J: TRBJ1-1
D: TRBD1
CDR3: CASSPQQGSEAFF
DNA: TGCGCCAGCAGCCCGCAACAGGGGTCAGAAGCTTTCTTT

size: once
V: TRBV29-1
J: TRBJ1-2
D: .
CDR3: CSASGERGVYGYTF
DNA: TGCAGTGCCTCGGGTGAGAGGGGCGTCTATGGCTACACCTTC

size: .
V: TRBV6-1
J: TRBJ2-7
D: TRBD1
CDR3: CAGDRGRGYEQYF
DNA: TGTGCCGGGGACAGGGGTAGGGGCTACGAGCAGTACTTC

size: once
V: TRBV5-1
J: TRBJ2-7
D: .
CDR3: CASSLASSSYEQYF
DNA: TGCGCCAGCAGCCTAGCCTCAAGCTCCTACGAGCAGTACTTC

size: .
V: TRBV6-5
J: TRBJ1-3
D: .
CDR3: CASSKTGSSGNTIYF
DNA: TGTGCCAGCAGTAAAACAGGGAGCTCTGGAAACACCATATATTTT

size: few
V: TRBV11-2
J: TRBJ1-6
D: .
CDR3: CASSFFLQSGNSPLHF
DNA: TGTGCCAGCAGCTTCTTCCTCCAATCGGGGAATTCACCCCTCCACTTT

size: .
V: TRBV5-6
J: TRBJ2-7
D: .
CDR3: CASSLQYEQYF
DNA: TGTGCCAGCAGCTTACAGTACGAGCAGTACTTC

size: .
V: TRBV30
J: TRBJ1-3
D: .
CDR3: CAWMDWGSPSGRGNTIYF
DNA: TGTGCCTGGATGGATTGGGGGTCCCCCTCAGGACGTGGAAACACCATATATTTT

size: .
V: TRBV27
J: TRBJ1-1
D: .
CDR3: CASSLQAGFTEAFF
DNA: TGTGCCAGCAGTTTACAGGCAGGGTTCACTGAAGCTTTCTTT

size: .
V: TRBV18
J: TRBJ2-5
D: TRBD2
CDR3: CASSPREGVQETQYF
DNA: TGTGCCAGCTCACCCCGGGAGGGGGTCCAAGAGACCCAGTACTTC

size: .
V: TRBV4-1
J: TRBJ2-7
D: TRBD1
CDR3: CASSLARDRSLEQYF
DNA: TGCGCCAGCAGCCTCGCCCGGGACAGATCTCTCGAGCAGTACTTC

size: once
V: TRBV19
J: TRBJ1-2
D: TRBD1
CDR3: CASIRPGQGEGYTF
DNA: TGTGCCAGTATCCGACCGGGACAGGGAGAAGGCTACACCTTC

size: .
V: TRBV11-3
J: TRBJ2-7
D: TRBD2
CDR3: CASSLGAGSSYEQYF
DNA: TGTGCCAGCAGCTTAGGAGCGGGGAGCTCCTACGAGCAGTACTTC

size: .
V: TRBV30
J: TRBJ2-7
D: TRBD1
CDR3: CAWSGDRGLEYEQYF
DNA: TGTGCCTGGAGTGGGGACAGGGGGCTGGAGTACGAGCAGTACTTC

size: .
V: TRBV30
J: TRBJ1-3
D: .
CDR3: CAWTVTGNTIYF
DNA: TGTGCCTGGACCGTAACTGGAAACACCATATATTTT

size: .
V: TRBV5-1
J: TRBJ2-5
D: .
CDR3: CASSPNEGAGETQYF
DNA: TGCGCCAGCAGCCCGAATGAGGGGGCGGGGGAGACCCAGTACTTC

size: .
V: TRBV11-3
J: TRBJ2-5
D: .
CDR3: CASSSNADTKVTQYF
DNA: TGTGCCAGCAGCTCCAATGCCGACACGAAGGTGACCCAGTACTTC

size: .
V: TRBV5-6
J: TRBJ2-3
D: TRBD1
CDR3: CASSFTGGPDTQYF
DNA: TGTGCCAGCAGCTTTACAGGGGGACCAGATACGCAGTATTTT

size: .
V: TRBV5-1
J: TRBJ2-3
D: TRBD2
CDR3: CASSPPTSGSTDTQYF
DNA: TGCGCCAGCAGCCCTCCCACTAGCGGGAGCACAGATACGCAGTATTTT

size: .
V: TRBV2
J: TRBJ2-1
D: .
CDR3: CASRPIQGIGEQFF
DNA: TGTGCCAGCAGACCTATACAGGGTATCGGCGAGCAGTTCTTC

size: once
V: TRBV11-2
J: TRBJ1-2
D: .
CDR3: CASSPRLGGNYGYTF
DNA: TGTGCCAGCAGCCCCCGGTTGGGGGGAAACTATGGCTACACCTTC

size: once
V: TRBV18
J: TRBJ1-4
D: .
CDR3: CATSPGSNEKLFF
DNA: TGTGCCACCAGCCCGGGGTCGAATGAAAAACTGTTTTTT

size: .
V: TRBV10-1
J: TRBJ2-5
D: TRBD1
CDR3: CASSDGTAQETQYF
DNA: TGCGCCAGCAGTGACGGGACAGCACAAGAGACCCAGTACTTC

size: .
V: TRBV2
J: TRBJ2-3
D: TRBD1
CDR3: CASSIYYRGSSTDTQYF
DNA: TGTGCCAGCAGTATTTACTACAGGGGTTCTAGCACAGATACGCAGTATTTT

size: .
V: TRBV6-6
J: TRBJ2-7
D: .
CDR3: CASSTPGSRQYF
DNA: TGTGCCAGCAGTACCCCAGGGTCGCGGCAGTACTTC